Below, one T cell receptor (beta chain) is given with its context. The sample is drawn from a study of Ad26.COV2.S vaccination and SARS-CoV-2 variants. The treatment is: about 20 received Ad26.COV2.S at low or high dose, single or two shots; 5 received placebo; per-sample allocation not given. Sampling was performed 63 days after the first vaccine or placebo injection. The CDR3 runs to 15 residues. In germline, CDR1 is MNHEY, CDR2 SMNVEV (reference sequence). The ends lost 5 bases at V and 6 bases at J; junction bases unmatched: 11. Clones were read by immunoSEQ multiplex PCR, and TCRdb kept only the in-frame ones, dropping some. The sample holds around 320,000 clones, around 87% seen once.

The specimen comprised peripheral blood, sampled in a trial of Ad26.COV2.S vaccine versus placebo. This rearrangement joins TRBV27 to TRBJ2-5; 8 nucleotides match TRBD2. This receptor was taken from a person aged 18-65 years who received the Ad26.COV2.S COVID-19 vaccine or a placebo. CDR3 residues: CASSLAGTRLQTQYF. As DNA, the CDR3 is TGTGCCAGCAGTCTGGCCGGGACTAGGCTGCAGACCCAGTACTTC.